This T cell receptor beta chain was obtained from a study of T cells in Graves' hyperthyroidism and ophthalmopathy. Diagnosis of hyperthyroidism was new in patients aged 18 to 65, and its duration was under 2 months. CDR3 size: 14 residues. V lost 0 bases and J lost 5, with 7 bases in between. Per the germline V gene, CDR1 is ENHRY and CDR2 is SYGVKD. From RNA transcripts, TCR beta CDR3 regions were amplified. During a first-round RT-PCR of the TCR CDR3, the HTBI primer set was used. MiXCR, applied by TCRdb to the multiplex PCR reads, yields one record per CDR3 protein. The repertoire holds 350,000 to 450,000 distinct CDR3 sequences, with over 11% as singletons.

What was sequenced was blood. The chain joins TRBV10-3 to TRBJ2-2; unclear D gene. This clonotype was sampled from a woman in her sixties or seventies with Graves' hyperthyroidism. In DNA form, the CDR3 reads TGTGCCATCAGTGAGTCGGACCGGACCGGGGAGCTGTTTTTT. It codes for CAISESDRTGELFF.